These 25 T cell receptor beta chains were all obtained from the same sample, sequenced in a study of identical twins. TCRdb re-called the 5' RACE reads with MiXCR, one entry per CDR3 protein. The profile shows a few hundred thousand distinct CDR3 sequences, under 9% of them singletons. These same records also appear under a second study, on yellow fever vaccine responses in identical twins.

The source material was memory (CD45RO+) T cells sorted from blood. Source of these receptors: a woman aged 18 to 35 in good health.

This clonotype has a count of ten or more. This chain connects TRBV12-3 or TRBV12-4 to TRBJ2-2, with 7 nucleotides matching TRBD2. After removal of 11 bases from V and 8 bases from J, the junction contained 14 bases not matched to a gene. The CDR3 consists of 14 residues. DNA of the CDR3: TGTGCCCTTAGTGGGCTAGCGGAGCGGGGGGAGCTGTTTTTT. Its protein is CALSGLAERGELFF.

This clonotype was picked up a small number of times. The chain has TRBV3-1 and TRBJ2-5, with 12 bases identical to TRBD2. Germline trimming cut 4 bases from V and 5 bases from J; bases unmatched to any gene: 14. The CDR3 runs 18 residues. The germline V gene encodes CDR1 LGHDT and CDR2 YNNKEL (reference sequence). The chain's CDR3 is CASSLRTASGRVRETQYF. The CDR3 coding sequence is TGTGCCAGCAGCCTTCGGACGGCTAGCGGGAGGGTTCGGGAGACCCAGTACTTC.

The V gene is TRBV3-1, the J gene TRBJ2-4; 11 bases agree with TRBD2. V lost 4 bases and J lost 1; bases outside the gene matches: 3. The CDR3 is made up of 16 amino acids. Germline lookup yields CDR1 LGHDT and CDR2 YNNKEL (reference sequence). In DNA, the CDR3 is TGTGCCAGCAGCCCCGCTAGCGGGAGGGCCAAAAACATTCAGTACTTC. Encoded protein: CASSPASGRAKNIQYF.

This clonotype was found many times. The gene calls are TRBV7-7 and TRBJ2-2; D gene unclear. The V and J ends lost 6 bases and 2 bases respectively, with 7 bases between them. This CDR3 is built from 13 residues. The germline CDR1 and CDR2 sequences are SSHAT and FNYEAQ (reference sequence). CDR3: CASRPDNTGELFF. The DNA for the CDR3 is TGTGCCAGCAGACCGGATAACACCGGGGAGCTGTTTTTT.

V and J are TRBV7-6 and TRBJ2-3; 9 nucleotides match TRBD2. The V gene end was trimmed by 0 bases and the J gene end by 6 bases; junction bases not matched to a gene: 4. The CDR3 extends over 15 amino acids. Per germline, CDR1 SGHVS and CDR2 FNYEAQ. The CDR3 sequence is CASSLAASGVDTQYF. In nucleotides, the CDR3 is TGTGCCAGCAGCTTAGCGGCTAGCGGGGTGGATACGCAGTATTTT.

At least ten counts were recorded for this clonotype. The rearrangement uses TRBV12-5 and TRBJ2-1, with D perhaps matching TRBD2 (6 bases). CDR3 length: 16 residues. V lost 6 bases and J 6 bases, leaving 21 bases between the germline ends. Germline loops: CDR1 LGHNT, CDR2 FRNRAP. This chain's CDR3 is CASGRGGADHTNEQFF. The CDR3 nucleotides read TGTGCTAGTGGCCGGGGCGGGGCCGATCACACCAATGAGCAGTTCTTC.

This sequence joins TRBV11-2 and TRBJ2-1, with D perhaps matching TRBD1 (6 bases). The CDR3 is 14 amino acids. Germline V gene lookup returns CDR1 SGHAT and CDR2 FQNNGV. Trimming cost V 1 base and J 9 bases, with 13 bases left between them. The CDR3: CASSLGSGGGEQFF. The CDR3, as DNA: TGTGCCAGCAGCTTAGGTAGTGGGGGCGGTGAGCAGTTCTTC.

This clonotype was recorded at least ten times. The chain is built from TRBV7-9 and TRBJ1-4, with D possibly being TRBD1 (5 bases). Trimming pared 6 bases from V and 7 bases from J, leaving 18 bases between. The CDR3 runs 15 residues. The germline gives CDR1 SEHNR, CDR2 FQNEAQ (reference sequence). The DNA of the CDR3 is TGTGCCAGCAGTGTCAGTGGGGCGGTAGCTGAAAAACTGTTTTTT. Translated, it gives CASSVSGAVAEKLFF.

This clonotype was recorded at least ten times. The chain links TRBV15 to TRBJ1-4; 8 bases align to TRBD1. The CDR3 consists of 19 residues. V shed 0 bases and J 0 bases; nucleotides not matched to a gene: 9. Looked up from germline, CDR1 is LNHNV and CDR2 is YYDKDF (reference sequence). The CDR3 DNA reads TGTGCCACCAGCAGAGATCATACAGGGGGAGAGGCAACTAATGAAAAACTGTTTTTT. This sequence encodes CATSRDHTGGEATNEKLFF.

This clonotype showed up many times. The CDR3 coding sequence is TGTGCCAGCAGCCAAGGAACTGGTTACACAGATACGCAGTATTTT. It encodes CASSQGTGYTDTQYF. The V and J genes are TRBV3-1 and TRBJ2-3, with D hard to call. Trimming stripped 1 base from V and 2 bases from J, with 10 bases between. Germline values: CDR1 LGHDT, CDR2 YNNKEL (reference sequence). This CDR3 region has 15 residues.

V usage is TRBV18 and J usage is TRBJ2-7, with D uncertain. The CDR3 loop spans 13 amino acids. Trimming took off 4 bases at V and 6 bases at J, with 13 bases between the two ends. Germline lookup yields CDR1 KGHSH and CDR2 LQKENI. DNA of the CDR3: TGTGCCAGCTCACTCGGACCCAAGGGCGAGCAGTACGTC. Its protein product is CASSLGPKGEQYV.

This clonotype has at least ten counts. The CDR3 DNA sequence: TGTGCCAGCAGTTCCGGGACTAGCGGGGGGACCACCGGGGAGCTGTTTTTT. It encodes CASSSGTSGGTTGELFF. J is TRBJ2-2 and V is TRBV6-5; the match to TRBD2 covers 15 bases. This CDR3 has 17 residues. The J segment lost 4 bases and the V segment lost 4 bases, leaving 4 bases of the junction unmatched. The germline V gene encodes CDR1 MNHEY and CDR2 SVGAGI.

The V and J genes are TRBV3-1 and TRBJ2-1; D ambiguous. Trimming left V 1 base short and J 7 bases short, with 26 bases between. This CDR3 region has 19 residues. Germline V gene data show CDR1 as LGHDT and CDR2 as YNNKEL (reference sequence). This CDR3 is CASSQAVFLRLGVGNEQFF. CDR3 in DNA: TGTGCCAGCAGCCAAGCCGTTTTCCTCCGACTGGGCGTCGGGAATGAGCAGTTCTTC.

This clonotype has more than one count but fewer than ten. The chain carries TRBV11-2 and TRBJ2-3, with TRBD2 matching over 12 bases. The junction had 7 bases not matched to a gene; V was cut back by 0 bases and J by 6 bases. Germline V gives CDR1 SGHAT, CDR2 FQNNGV. The CDR3 runs to 17 residues. The CDR3: CASSLERLAGAKDTQYF. CDR3 DNA: TGTGCCAGCAGCTTAGAGAGACTAGCGGGAGCCAAGGATACGCAGTATTTT.

This clonotype occurred many times. This rearrangement joins TRBV15 to TRBJ2-1; possibly TRBD2 for D (5 bases). Between the trimmed V and J ends, which lost 1 base and 3 bases, there was a span of 7 bases. The CDR3 covers 14 residues. Germline V gene sequence: CDR1 LNHNV, CDR2 YYDKDF (reference sequence). CDR3 sequence (DNA): TGTGCCACCAGCAGAGGACGGGACTACAATGAGCAGTTCTTC. Residues: CATSRGRDYNEQFF.

The table lists this clonotype with many counts. The rearrangement uses TRBV5-5 and TRBJ2-7; the match to TRBD2 covers 8 bases. V trimming: 4 bases; J trimming: 6 bases; junction bases outside the gene matches: 12. Germline values: CDR1 SGHKS, CDR2 YYEKEE (reference sequence). The CDR3 sequence is 15 residues long. CDR3 in amino acids: CASSPRWSGSLEQYF. CDR3 bases: TGTGCCAGCAGCCCGCGCTGGAGCGGGAGCCTCGAGCAGTACTTC. Together with reference TRBV5-5 and TRBJ2-7, the CDR3 gives the full variable domain: DAGVTQSPTHLIKTRGQQVTLRCSPISGHKSVSWYQQVLGQGPQFIFQYYEKEERGRGNFPDRFSARQFPNYSSELNVNALLLGDSALYLCASSPRWSGSLEQYFGPGTRLTVT.

This clonotype was seen only a few times. This chain connects TRBV6-5 to TRBJ2-1; the match to TRBD2 covers 14 bases. V shed 2 bases, J shed 3 bases, and the junction held 6 bases outside the gene matches. The CDR3 length is 18 residues. Germline assignment: CDR1 MNHEY and CDR2 SVGAGI. The CDR3 DNA reads TGTGCCAGCAGTTACGACGGACTAGCGGGGGGCATCTACAATGAGCAGTTCTTC. This translates into CASSYDGLAGGIYNEQFF.

The chain has TRBV5-1 and TRBJ2-1; TRBD2 matches 9 bases. There are 15 residues in the CDR3. Germline lookup yields CDR1 SGHRS and CDR2 YFSETQ. The trim removed 3 bases at V and 6 bases at J, leaving 7 bases unmatched. The CDR3 is CASSSAGGPSNEQFF. CDR3 nucleotide sequence: TGCGCCAGCAGCTCGGCGGGGGGGCCTTCCAATGAGCAGTTCTTC.

There are a few counts of this clonotype. The V and J genes are TRBV3-1 and TRBJ2-5; no definite D call. The V gene's germline CDR1 is LGHDT and CDR2 YNNKEL (reference sequence). V was clipped by 0 bases and J by 5 bases, with 16 bases between them. This CDR3 region has 16 residues. DNA for the CDR3: TGTGCCAGCAGCCAAGATAGGGAAGTCGGTATTGAGACCCAGTACTTC. This sequence encodes CASSQDREVGIETQYF.

This clonotype was seen more than once but under ten times. V gene TRBV28 combines with J gene TRBJ1-5, with D perhaps matching TRBD1 (5 bases). The ends were cut back, 3 bases at V and 4 bases at J, with 19 bases in the middle. The CDR3 contains 17 residues. The germline V gene has CDR1 MDHEN and CDR2 SYDVKM. The CDR3 region has the DNA TGTGCCAGCAGTTTTTCTACCCCCAGGGTAAGGAATCAGCCCCAGCATTTT. This encodes CASSFSTPRVRNQPQHF.

This clonotype came up many times. The chain couples TRBV6-2 or TRBV6-3 to TRBJ2-1, with 11 bases aligning to TRBD1. Trimming at V came to 4 bases and at J to 7 bases, leaving 12 bases not matched to a gene. The CDR3 is 17 amino acids. Germline values: CDR1 MNHEY, CDR2 SVGEGT. The CDR3 region is CASSSGQGAFNGNEQFF. The DNA of the CDR3 is TGTGCCAGCAGTTCTGGACAGGGGGCTTTTAATGGGAATGAGCAGTTCTTC.

This clonotype appeared many times. The rearrangement joins TRBV24-1 to TRBJ2-1; D might be TRBD1 or TRBD2, each matching 5 bases. V was pared by 4 bases and J by 5 bases, with 14 bases between. The germline V gene encodes CDR1 KGHDR and CDR2 SFDVKD. This CDR3 has 15 residues. The CDR3 DNA sequence: TGTGCCACCAGTGAGCCGGGACGGGGAAACAATGAGCAGTTCTTC. It yields the protein CATSEPGRGNNEQFF.

This clonotype was found a few times. V gene TRBV12-5 combines with J gene TRBJ2-7, with 8 bases aligning to TRBD1. Losses at the gene ends were 5 bases for V and 8 bases for J; bases not matched to a gene: 14. Germline values: CDR1 LGHNT, CDR2 FRNRAP. The CDR3 length is 15 residues. CDR3 amino acids: CASGARGRTGSKQYV. The CDR3 nucleotides are TGTGCTAGTGGTGCCCGAGGGCGGACAGGGAGTAAGCAGTACGTC.

This clonotype was observed at least ten times. J is TRBJ1-2 and V is TRBV7-9; 10 bases match TRBD1. CDR3 length: 15 amino acids. Germline loops: CDR1 SEHNR, CDR2 FQNEAQ (reference sequence). Germline trimming cut 5 bases from V and 4 bases from J; bases unmatched to any gene: 7. In nucleotides, the CDR3 is TGTGCCAGCAGCGTAGGGACAGGGGACGGCTATGGCTACACCTTC. Translating it yields CASSVGTGDGYGYTF.

The rearrangement links TRBV5-1 to TRBJ2-7, with D perhaps matching TRBD2 (5 bases). The V gene lost 1 base and the J gene lost 2 bases, with 13 bases spanning the gap. CDR3 size: 15 residues. CDR1 and CDR2 (germline): SGHRS, YFSETQ. The CDR3 bases are TGCGCCAGCAGCTTGTCTACTAGTTTAGCCTACGAGCAGTACTTC. This translates into CASSLSTSLAYEQYF.